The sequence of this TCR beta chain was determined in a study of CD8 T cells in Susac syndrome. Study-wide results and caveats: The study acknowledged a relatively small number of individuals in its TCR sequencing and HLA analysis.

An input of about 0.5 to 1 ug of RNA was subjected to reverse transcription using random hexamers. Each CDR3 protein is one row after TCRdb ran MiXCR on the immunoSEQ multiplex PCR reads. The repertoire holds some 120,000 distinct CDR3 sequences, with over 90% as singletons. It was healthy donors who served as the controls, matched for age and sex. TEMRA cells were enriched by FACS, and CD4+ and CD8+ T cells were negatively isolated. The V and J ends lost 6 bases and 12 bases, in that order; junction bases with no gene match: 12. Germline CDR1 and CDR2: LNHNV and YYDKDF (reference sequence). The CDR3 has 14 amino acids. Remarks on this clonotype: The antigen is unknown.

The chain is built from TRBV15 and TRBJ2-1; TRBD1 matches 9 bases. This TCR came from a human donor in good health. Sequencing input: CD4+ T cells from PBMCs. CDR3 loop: CATSTGTGSLAQFF. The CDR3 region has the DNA TGTGCCACCAGTACCGGGACAGGGTCGTTGGCGCAGTTCTTC.